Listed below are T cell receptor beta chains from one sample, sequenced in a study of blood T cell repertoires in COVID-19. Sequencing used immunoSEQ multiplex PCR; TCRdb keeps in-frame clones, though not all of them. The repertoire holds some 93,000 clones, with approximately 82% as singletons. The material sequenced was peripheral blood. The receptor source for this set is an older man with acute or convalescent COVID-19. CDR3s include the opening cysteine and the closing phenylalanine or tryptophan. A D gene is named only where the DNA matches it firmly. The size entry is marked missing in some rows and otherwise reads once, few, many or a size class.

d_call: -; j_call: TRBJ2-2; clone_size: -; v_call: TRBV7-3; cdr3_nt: TGTGCCAGCAGCTTAGGGCGGGAGAACACCGGGGAGCTGTTTTTT; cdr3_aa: CASSLGRENTGELFF
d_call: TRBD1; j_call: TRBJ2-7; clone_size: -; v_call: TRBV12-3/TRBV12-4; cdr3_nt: TGTGCCAGCAGAGACAGGGTCGGCAACGAGCAGTACTTC; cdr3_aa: CASRDRVGNEQYF
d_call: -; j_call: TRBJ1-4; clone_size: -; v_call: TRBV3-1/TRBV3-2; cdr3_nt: TGTGCCAGCAGCCAAGGGGCGGGAAAACTGTTTTTT; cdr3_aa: CASSQGAGKLFF
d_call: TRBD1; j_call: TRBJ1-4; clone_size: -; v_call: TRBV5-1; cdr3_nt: TGCGCCAGCTCCCGCGGGACAGATAATGAAAAACTGTTTTTT; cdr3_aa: CASSRGTDNEKLFF
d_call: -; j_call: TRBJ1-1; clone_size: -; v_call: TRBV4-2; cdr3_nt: TGTGCCAGCAGCCAAGGTATTGGGACACCCCAAAAAGCTTTCTTT; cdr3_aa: CASSQGIGTPQKAFF
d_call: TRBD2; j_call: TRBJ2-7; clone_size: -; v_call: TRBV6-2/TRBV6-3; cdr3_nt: TGTGCCAGCAGCACCGGGACTAGCAGGTGGAACGAGCAGTACTTC; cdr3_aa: CASSTGTSRWNEQYF
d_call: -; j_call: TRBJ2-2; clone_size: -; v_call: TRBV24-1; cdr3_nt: TGTGCCACCAGTGACCCCGGGGGGCAAAAGGCCGGGGAGCTGTTTTTT; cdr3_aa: CATSDPGGQKAGELFF
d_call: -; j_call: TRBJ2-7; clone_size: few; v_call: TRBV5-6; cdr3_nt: TGTGCCAGCAGCATAGGACTGTCCTACGAGCAGTACTTC; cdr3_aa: CASSIGLSYEQYF
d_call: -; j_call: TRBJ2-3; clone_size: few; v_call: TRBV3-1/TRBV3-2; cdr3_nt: TGTGCCAGCAGCCAAGCGGGGAGAAGCACAGATACGCAGTATTTT; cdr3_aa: CASSQAGRSTDTQYF
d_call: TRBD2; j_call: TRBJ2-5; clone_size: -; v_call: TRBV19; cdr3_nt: TGTGCCAGTAGTATAAGTGGGCGGGGGGAGACCCAGTACTTC; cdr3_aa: CASSISGRGETQYF
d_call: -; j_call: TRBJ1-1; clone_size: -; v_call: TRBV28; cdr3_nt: TGTGCCAGCAGTCCCTACCCTGGACGGAGGGGCACTGAAGCTTTCTTT; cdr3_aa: CASSPYPGRRGTEAFF
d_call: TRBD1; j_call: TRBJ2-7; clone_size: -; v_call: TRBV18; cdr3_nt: TGTGCCAGCAAAAGGGACAGACAATACGAGCAGTACTTC; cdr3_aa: CASKRDRQYEQYF
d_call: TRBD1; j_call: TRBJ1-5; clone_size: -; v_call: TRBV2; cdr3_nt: TGTGCCAGCAACCCTGACAGGGAACAGCCCCAGCATTTT; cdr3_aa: CASNPDREQPQHF
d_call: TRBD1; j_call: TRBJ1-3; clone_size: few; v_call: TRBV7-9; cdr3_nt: TGTGCCAGCAGCCTTGGGACAGATCACACCATATATTTT; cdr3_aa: CASSLGTDHTIYF
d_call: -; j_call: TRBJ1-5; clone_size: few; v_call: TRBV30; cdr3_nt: TGTGCCTGGAGTCTGGGGCTGAATCAGCCCCAGCATTTT; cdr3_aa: CAWSLGLNQPQHF
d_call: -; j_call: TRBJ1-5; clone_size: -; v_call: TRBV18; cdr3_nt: TGTGCCAGCTCACCAGAGGGGGGGCCATATCAGCCCCAGCATTTT; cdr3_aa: CASSPEGGPYQPQHF
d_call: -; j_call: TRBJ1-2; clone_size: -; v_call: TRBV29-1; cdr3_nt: TGCAGCGTTGAACCGGACAACGTCTATGGCTACACCTTC; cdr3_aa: CSVEPDNVYGYTF
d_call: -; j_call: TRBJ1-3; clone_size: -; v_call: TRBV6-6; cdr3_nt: TGTGCCAGCAGTTCAGGTGAAAGAAACACCATATATTTT; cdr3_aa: CASSSGERNTIYF
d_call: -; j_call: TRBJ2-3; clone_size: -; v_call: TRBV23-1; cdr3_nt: TGCGCCAGCAGTCAATCGAAACGGTTGGGCACAGATACGCAGTATTTT; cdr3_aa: CASSQSKRLGTDTQYF
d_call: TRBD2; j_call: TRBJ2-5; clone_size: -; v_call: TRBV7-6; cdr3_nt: TGTGCCAGCAGCTTAGGTAGCGGGGAAAGGGAGACCCAGTACTTC; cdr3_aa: CASSLGSGERETQYF
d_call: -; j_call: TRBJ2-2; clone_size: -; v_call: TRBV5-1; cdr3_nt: TGCGCCAGCAGAGTACAGCCGAACACCGGGGAGCTGTTTTTT; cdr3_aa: CASRVQPNTGELFF
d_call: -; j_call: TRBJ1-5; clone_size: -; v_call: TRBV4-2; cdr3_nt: TGTGCCAGCTGCCATGAGGAGGGTTCCGTAGCGCCCCAGCTTTTT; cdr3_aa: CASCHEEGSVAPQLF
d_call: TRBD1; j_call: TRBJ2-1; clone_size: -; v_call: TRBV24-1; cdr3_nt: TGTGCCACCAGTGACCCGGACAGGGTGGCCTACAATGAGCAGTTCTTC; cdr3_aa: CATSDPDRVAYNEQFF
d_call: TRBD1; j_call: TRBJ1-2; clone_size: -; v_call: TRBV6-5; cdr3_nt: TGTGCCAGCAGCCGAGAAGACAGGGACGGCTACACCTTC; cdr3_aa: CASSREDRDGYTF
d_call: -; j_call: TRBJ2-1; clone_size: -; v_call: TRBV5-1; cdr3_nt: TGCGCCAGCAGCTTGGAACAGCATTACAATGAGCAGTTCTTC; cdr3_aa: CASSLEQHYNEQFF
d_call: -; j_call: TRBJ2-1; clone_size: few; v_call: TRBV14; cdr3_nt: TGTGCCAGCAGCCAAGATTTTTCGGGGAGCCAGCAGTTCTTC; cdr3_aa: CASSQDFSGSQQFF
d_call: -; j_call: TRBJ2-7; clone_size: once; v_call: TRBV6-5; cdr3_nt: TGTGCCAGCAGTTCCACTTCCTACGAGCAGTACTTC; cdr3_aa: CASSSTSYEQYF
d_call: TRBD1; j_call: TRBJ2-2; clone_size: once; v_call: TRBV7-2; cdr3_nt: TGTGCCAGCAGCTTTTGGGGGACAGTAAACACCGGGGAGCTGTTTTTT; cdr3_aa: CASSFWGTVNTGELFF
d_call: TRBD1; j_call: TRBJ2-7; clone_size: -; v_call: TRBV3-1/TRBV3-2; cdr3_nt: TGTGCCAGCAGCCTAACCGGGACAGGGTATAGTTACGAGCAGTACTTC; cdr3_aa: CASSLTGTGYSYEQYF
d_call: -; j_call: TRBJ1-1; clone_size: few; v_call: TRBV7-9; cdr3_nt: TGTGCCAGCAGCGCTCAGGGTCTGAACACTGAAGCTTTCTTT; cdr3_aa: CASSAQGLNTEAFF
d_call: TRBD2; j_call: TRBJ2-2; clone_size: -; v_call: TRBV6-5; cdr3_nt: TGTGCCAGCAGCTCCGGGACTAGCAGGGCCGGGGAGCTGTTTTTT; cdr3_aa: CASSSGTSRAGELFF
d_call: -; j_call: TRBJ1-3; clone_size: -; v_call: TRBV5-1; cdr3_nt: TGCGCCAGCGGATGGGGGCCATTATCGGAAGGAAACACCATATATTTT; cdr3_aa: CASGWGPLSEGNTIYF
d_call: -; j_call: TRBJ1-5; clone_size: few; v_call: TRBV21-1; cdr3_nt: TGTGCCAGCAGCAGCAGGGTTTCCAATCAGCCCCAGCATTTT; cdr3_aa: CASSSRVSNQPQHF
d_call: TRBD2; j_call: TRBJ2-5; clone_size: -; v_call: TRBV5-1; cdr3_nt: TGCGCCAGCAGCTTTAATCGACTAGCTGGGGAGACCCAGTACTTC; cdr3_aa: CASSFNRLAGETQYF